Listed below are T cell receptor beta chains from one sample, sequenced in a study of cytomegalovirus exposure and HLA in healthy donors. The repertoire was sequenced with immunoSEQ multiplex PCR; TCRdb's copy has only in-frame clones and lacks some. The data show hundreds of thousands of clones, 86% seen once. The sequenced material came from PBMCs. These receptors were obtained from a woman under 30 in good health and CMV-seronegative. The CDR3 runs from the conserved cysteine through the conserved F or W. Fields, in order: J gene, clone size, D gene, V gene, CDR3 protein, CDR3 DNA. A D gene is named only where the DNA matches it firmly. Clone size is given for some rows only: seen once, a few or many times, or a class if the clone is expanded.

>TRBJ1-3|NA|NA|TRBV6-1
CASSEAGGAADTIYF
TGTGCCAGCAGTGAAGCGGGTGGGGCAGCAGACACCATATATTTT
>TRBJ2-2|NA|TRBD2|TRBV5-6
CASSSWREGHTNTGELFF
TGTGCCAGCAGCAGCTGGCGGGAGGGCCATACGAACACCGGGGAGCTGTTTTTT
>TRBJ1-2|NA|TRBD1|TRBV9
CASSVEGYWASSGDRDNYGYTF
TGTGCCAGCAGCGTAGAAGGGTACTGGGCGTCGTCCGGAGACAGGGATAACTATGGCTACACCTTC
>TRBJ2-1|NA|NA|TRBV9
CASSVGLAPWGEQFF
TGTGCCAGCAGCGTAGGGCTAGCTCCCTGGGGTGAGCAGTTCTTC
>TRBJ2-5|NA|NA|TRBV30
CAWLTGGETQYF
TGTGCCTGGTTGACAGGTGGAGAGACCCAGTACTTC
>TRBJ2-1|NA|TRBD2|TRBV7-2
CASSLGTSGRRDEQFF
TGTGCCAGCAGCTTAGGAACTAGCGGGAGAAGGGATGAGCAGTTCTTC
>TRBJ2-5|NA|TRBD1|TRBV6-1
CASSRGQGGETQYF
TGTGCCAGCAGTAGGGGACAGGGGGGGGAGACCCAGTACTTC
>TRBJ2-7|NA|TRBD1|TRBV11-3
CASSPGTGPYEQYF
TGTGCCAGCAGCCCAGGGACAGGCCCCTACGAGCAGTACTTC
>TRBJ2-5|NA|NA|TRBV28
CASGAGTFTKETQYF
TGTGCCAGCGGTGCCGGGACATTCACGAAAGAGACCCAGTACTTC
>TRBJ1-2|NA|NA|TRBV7-6
CASSLTSQAMYSYGYTF
TGTGCCAGCAGCTTAACTTCTCAGGCGATGTACAGCTATGGCTACACCTTC
>TRBJ1-4|few|NA|TRBV5-4
CASSSRTNEKLFF
TGTGCCAGCAGCTCCCGAACTAATGAAAAACTGTTTTTT
>TRBJ2-2|NA|NA|TRBV11-2
CASSLGGVAAGELFF
TGTGCCAGCAGCTTAGGGGGAGTCGCCGCCGGGGAGCTGTTTTTT
>TRBJ1-1|NA|NA|TRBV6-5
CANRLENSNTEAFF
TGTGCCAACCGCTTAGAAAACTCGAACACTGAAGCTTTCTTT
>TRBJ1-3|few|TRBD1|TRBV5-1
CASSLTGGFGNTIYF
TGCGCCAGCAGCTTGACAGGGGGTTTCGGAAACACCATATATTTT
>TRBJ1-5|NA|NA|TRBV28
CATSGDYSNQPQHF
TGTGCCACCTCGGGGGATTATAGCAATCAGCCCCAGCATTTT
>TRBJ2-7|once|TRBD2|TRBV28
CASSPSGGPYEQYF
TGTGCCAGCAGTCCAAGCGGGGGACCGTACGAGCAGTACTTC
>TRBJ2-3|NA|NA|TRBV5-4
CASSLGIDSYTDTQYF
TGTGCCAGCAGCTTGGGTATTGACAGTTACACAGATACGCAGTATTTT
>TRBJ2-3|NA|TRBD2|TRBV7-8
CAIPPGRASTDTQYF
TGTGCCATACCCCCGGGGAGGGCTAGCACAGATACGCAGTATTTT
>TRBJ2-2|NA|NA|TRBV29-1
CSVLPQGTNTGELFF
TGCAGCGTTTTACCCCAGGGCACGAACACCGGGGAGCTGTTTTTT
>TRBJ2-7|NA|TRBD2|TRBV5-8
CASSFGWRGGSPVYEQYF
TGTGCCAGCAGCTTCGGTTGGAGGGGCGGGAGTCCCGTATACGAGCAGTACTTC
>TRBJ2-3|NA|NA|TRBV7-2
CASRGQGYTDTQYF
TGTGCCAGCAGGGGGCAGGGGTACACAGATACGCAGTATTTT
>TRBJ2-1|NA|TRBD2|TRBV28
CASSLFWLAGDNEQFF
TGTGCCAGCAGTTTATTCTGGCTAGCGGGAGACAATGAGCAGTTCTTC
>TRBJ2-1|NA|NA|TRBV2
CASSLGEPLYNEQFF
TGTGCCAGCAGTCTTGGGGAGCCCCTCTACAATGAGCAGTTCTTC
>TRBJ1-1|NA|NA|TRBV5-1
CASSLLGRTEAFF
TGCGCCAGCAGCTTGCTAGGTCGCACTGAAGCTTTCTTT
>TRBJ1-6|NA|TRBD1|TRBV5-1
CASSPSRGRENSPLHF
TGCGCCAGCAGCCCAAGCAGGGGGCGGGAGAATTCACCCCTCCACTTT
>TRBJ1-4|NA|NA|TRBV19
CASSDPRGWGEKLFF
TGTGCCAGTAGTGATCCCAGGGGATGGGGTGAAAAACTGTTTTTT
>TRBJ1-1|NA|TRBD1|TRBV19
CASSRDRDTEAFF
TGTGCCAGTAGTAGGGACAGGGACACTGAAGCTTTCTTT